The 21 T cell receptor beta chains reported below all come from one sample, sequenced in a study of read filtering for tumor transcriptome and immune sequencing. The library was built from about 400 ng RNA with molecular barcoded adaptors for alpha/delta and beta/gamma chains. One entry per CDR3 protein, called by TCRdb with MiXCR from the reads. The sample includes fewer than 90,000 distinct CDR3 sequences, over 9% of them seen just once. The source material was a population of CD138-negative cells sorted from bone marrow. These receptors were obtained from a donor aged 40 or older with multiple myeloma.

This clonotype showed up many times. J is TRBJ2-1 and V is TRBV6-1; 8 bases line up with TRBD1. The junction had 5 bases not matched to a gene; V was cut back by 4 bases and J by 0 bases. The V gene's germline CDR1 is MNHNS and CDR2 SASEGT. The CDR3 loop spans 16 amino acids. CDR3 bases: TGTGCCAGCAGTGGTAACAGGGGGAGCTCCTACAATGAGCAGTTCTTC. Translating gives CASSGNRGSSYNEQFF.

This clonotype has just a few counts. Given a much more abundant clone one base away, this may be a read error. This sequence joins TRBV10-3 and TRBJ2-3, with 10 nucleotides matching TRBD1. This CDR3 contains 14 residues. Germline CDR1 is ENHRY and CDR2 is SYGVKD. This CDR3 reads CASTSTGGTDTQYF. CDR3 DNA sequence: TGTGCCAGCACCTCGACAGGGGGCACGGATACGCAGTATTTT.

This clonotype was seen repeatedly, ten times or more. V and J are TRBV7-9 and TRBJ2-3; D might be TRBD1 or TRBD2, each matching 6 bases. The CDR3 length is 16 residues. Germline CDR1 reads SEHNR; CDR2 reads FQNEAQ (reference sequence). Trimming took off 4 bases at V and 7 bases at J, with 21 bases between the two ends. The CDR3, as DNA: TGTGCCAGCAGCTACCCGGGGGCACCTGTTGGGTATACGCAGTATTTT. Protein product: CASSYPGAPVGYTQYF.

The chain couples TRBV7-8 to TRBJ1-5, with D unclear. Germline CDR1 and CDR2: SGHVS and FQNEAQ. V was shortened by 6 bases and J by 0 bases, with 15 bases between the two germline ends. The length of the CDR3 is 16 residues. CDR3 sequence (DNA): TGTGCCAGCAGTTCAACGGAGGTTCATAGCAATCAGCCCCAGCATTTT. Its protein is CASSSTEVHSNQPQHF.

This clonotype was picked up many times. This chain connects TRBV28 to TRBJ1-5; 8 bases match TRBD1. V lost 2 bases and J lost 3; bases outside the gene matches: 3. Germline V gene sequence: CDR1 MDHEN, CDR2 SYDVKM. The CDR3 consists of 15 residues. The CDR3 reads CASSLPGGLNQPQHF. The CDR3 region has the DNA TGTGCCAGCAGTTTACCAGGGGGCCTCAATCAGCCCCAGCATTTT.

This clonotype has at least ten counts. The chain employs TRBV19 and TRBJ2-7; D gene ambiguous. The V end lost 4 bases, the J end lost 2 bases, and 12 bases lay between the germline ends. This CDR3 spans 14 amino acids. The V gene's germline CDR1 is LNHDA and CDR2 SQIVND (reference sequence). Written as DNA, the CDR3 is TGTGCCAGTAGTACTGCTCCTGGGACCTACGAGCAGTACTTC. It yields the protein CASSTAPGTYEQYF.

This clonotype was seen at least ten times. The V and J genes are TRBV7-9 and TRBJ2-7; D is unclear. Per the germline V gene, CDR1 is SEHNR and CDR2 is FQNEAQ (reference sequence). V was shortened by 5 bases and J by 7 bases, with 9 bases between the two germline ends. This CDR3 is 11 amino acids long. The CDR3 nucleotides read TGTGCCAGCAGCACCGGACCGGAGCAGTACTTC. Its translation: CASSTGPEQYF.

There are a few counts of this clonotype. This could be a read error, since a much larger clone is one nucleotide away. The genes are TRBV11-3 and TRBJ1-1; maybe TRBD1 (5 bases). Germline V gives CDR1 SGHNT, CDR2 YENEEA. This CDR3 is 13 amino acids long. Trimming took off 0 bases at V and 3 bases at J, with 5 bases between the two ends. CDR3 sequence: CASSLDRDTEAFF. The CDR3, as DNA: TGTGCCAGCAGCTTAGACAGGGACACTGAAGCTTTCTTT.

On this clonotype: A much larger clone differs from this one at a single base, so this may be a read error. The rearrangement joins TRBV7-3 to TRBJ2-2; 10 bases line up with TRBD2. The CDR3 is 16 amino acids. From germline, CDR1 is SGHTA and CDR2 FQGTGA. Trimming cost V 2 bases and J 7 bases; bases outside gene matches: 7. The CDR3 loop is CASSLLPSGSYGELFF. CDR3 sequence (DNA): TGTGCCAGCAGCTTATTGCCTAGCGGGAGTTACGGGGAGCTGTTTTTT.

This clonotype was recorded once. This may be a read error, as it is one base from a much larger clone. V gene TRBV29-1 combines with J gene TRBJ1-3; TRBD1 might be the D (5 bases). CDR3 length: 16 residues. The ends were cut back, 3 bases at V and 0 bases at J, with 15 bases in the middle. CDR1 and CDR2 from the germline V gene are SQVTM and ANQGSEA. The CDR3 nucleotides are TGCAGCGTTGATCTCCCGGGACGGAGCTCTGGAAACACCATATATTTT. Translated, it gives CSVDLPGRSSGNTIYF.

This clonotype was seen more than once but under ten times. Given a much more abundant clone one base away, this may be a read error. The rearrangement links TRBV27 to TRBJ1-1; the D gene is possibly TRBD1 (5 bases). The CDR3 is made up of 14 amino acids. Trimming left V 6 bases short and J 6 bases short, with 17 bases between. Per the germline V gene, CDR1 is MNHEY and CDR2 is SMNVEV (reference sequence). CDR3 in DNA: TGTGCCAGCAGGCGATCAAGGGGAAGCGCTGAAGCTTTCTTT. Amino acid sequence: CASRRSRGSAEAFF.

The sample holds many counts of this clonotype. The chain recombines TRBV18 with TRBJ2-1; the match to TRBD2 covers 11 bases. Germline-derived CDR1 and CDR2 are KGHSH and LQKENI. With 4 bases clipped from V and 6 bases from J, the junction kept 5 bases outside the gene matches. The CDR3 loop spans 15 amino acids. The CDR3 sequence is CASSLAGGHGNEQFF. The CDR3 DNA sequence: TGTGCCAGCTCACTAGCGGGAGGGCACGGCAATGAGCAGTTCTTC. The full variable domain, in which reference TRBV18 and TRBJ2-1 provide the parts outside the CDR3, is NAGVMQNPRHLVRRRGQEARLRCSPMKGHSHVYWYRQLPEEGLKFMVYLQKENIIDESGMPKERFSAEFPKEGPSILRIQQVVRGDSAAYFCASSLAGGHGNEQFFGPGTRLTVL.

This clonotype was detected many times. V is TRBV10-3 and J is TRBJ1-1; D unresolved. CDR1 and CDR2 from the germline V gene are ENHRY and SYGVKD. The CDR3 has 14 residues. Trimming pared 0 bases from V and 4 bases from J, leaving 9 bases between. The DNA for the CDR3 is TGTGCCATCAGTGAGTCCCAGGTGGGCACTGAAGCTTTCTTT. It codes for CAISESQVGTEAFF.

This clonotype came up many times. The rearrangement links TRBV24-1 to TRBJ2-2; weak D call: TRBD1 (5 bases). Per germline, CDR1 KGHDR and CDR2 SFDVKD. Trimming pared 7 bases from V and 2 bases from J, leaving 16 bases between. CDR3 length: 16 amino acids. Here the CDR3 DNA reads TGTGCCACCAGCAGAGGACACCTACTTAACACCGGGGAGCTGTTTTTT. Encoded protein: CATSRGHLLNTGELFF.

This clonotype was counted at least ten times. This chain joins TRBV29-1 and TRBJ2-1; 7 bases align to TRBD2. The CDR3 sequence is 15 residues long. Germline CDR1 is SQVTM and CDR2 is ANQGSEA. After removal of 4 bases from V and 8 bases from J, the junction contained 14 bases not matched to a gene. The CDR3 DNA reads TGCAGCGTTGCTCAAAGGGGCGGGAGTGGCGATGAGCAGTTCTTC. Its protein is CSVAQRGGSGDEQFF.

This clonotype was observed at least ten times. The CDR3 sequence: CAWNLAGAYEQYF. The CDR3 DNA reads as TGTGCCTGGAACCTAGCGGGAGCCTACGAGCAGTACTTC. V gene TRBV30 combines with J gene TRBJ2-7; 10 bases map to TRBD2. The CDR3 loop spans 13 amino acids. V lost 4 bases, J lost 2 bases, and 2 bases stayed unmatched. Germline lookup yields CDR1 GTSNPN and CDR2 SVGIG (reference sequence).

The sample holds many counts of this clonotype. The chain is built from TRBV7-9 and TRBJ1-6; no reliable D call. Looked up from germline, CDR1 is SEHNR and CDR2 is FQNEAQ (reference sequence). The CDR3 is 13 amino acids. V was cut by 5 bases and J by 10 bases, with 12 bases left in between. The CDR3 region is CASSPLPGSPLHF. In DNA, the CDR3 is TGTGCCAGCAGCCCCCTCCCGGGGTCACCCCTCCACTTT.

In its sample, this clonotype was seen many times. This chain links TRBV6-2 or TRBV6-3 with TRBJ2-1; D is undetermined. The germline CDR1 and CDR2 sequences are MNHEY and SVGEGT. V was trimmed by 1 base and J by 7 bases, leaving 8 bases between them. CDR3 length: 13 residues. The CDR3 here is CASSYYLGNEQFF. The CDR3 DNA follows: TGTGCCAGCAGTTACTATCTGGGGAATGAGCAGTTCTTC.

This clonotype was counted between two and nine times. The chain has TRBV29-1 and TRBJ1-1, with TRBD1 matching 8 bases. Trimming cost V 7 bases and J 4 bases; bases outside gene matches: 11. The CDR3 contains 14 residues. The germline CDR1 and CDR2 sequences are SQVTM and ANQGSEA. Written as DNA, the CDR3 is TGCAGCGCCAGACAGGGGCCGATGGGCACTGAAGCTTTCTTT. The encoded protein is CSARQGPMGTEAFF. Supplemented by reference TRBV29-1 and TRBJ1-1, the full variable domain reads SAVISQKPSRDICQRGTSLTIQCQVDSQVTMMFWYRQQPGQSLTLIATANQGSEATYESGFVIDKFPISRPNLTFSTLTVSNMSPEDSSIYLCSARQGPMGTEAFFGQGTRLTVV.

This clonotype was found many times. The V gene is TRBV24-1, the J gene TRBJ2-1; possible D gene TRBD1, 6 bases. CDR1 is KGHDR, CDR2 SFDVKD, per germline. V was clipped by 3 bases and J by 7 bases, with 21 bases between them. The CDR3 spans 17 residues. Written as DNA, the CDR3 is TGTGCCACCAGTGATCCAACCCCGGGACACTCCTTGAATGAGCAGTTCTTC. Protein product: CATSDPTPGHSLNEQFF.

The chain is built from TRBV5-1 and TRBJ2-7; 10 positions agree with TRBD2. Germline-derived CDR1 and CDR2 are SGHRS and YFSETQ. The CDR3 has 15 amino acids. V trimming: 3 bases; J trimming: 3 bases; junction bases outside the gene matches: 6. This CDR3 reads CASSSLAGAGYEQYF. The CDR3 DNA reads as TGCGCCAGCAGCTCTCTAGCGGGGGCCGGCTACGAGCAGTACTTC.